This T cell receptor (beta chain) was recovered during a study of T cell repertoires in cytomegalovirus infection. Across the whole study: From public TCR beta signatures came an indication of both CMV infection and matching HLA type. General observations from the study: Based on cumulative public TCR beta family frequency, carriers of CMV plus the relevant HLA were identified. Dominating the ex vivo response were TCR beta clonotypes that were CMV-specific and HLA-C-restricted.

V dropped 4 bases and J dropped 4 bases, with 13 bases sitting between them. CDR1 and CDR2 (germline): PRHDT, FYEKMQ (reference sequence). The CDR3 length is 14 residues. Using its own MiXCR run on the reads, TCRdb lists one record per CDR3 protein. Among nearly 650,000 distinct CDR3 sequences, approximately 25% were seen once, and the ten largest hold 8%. About this clonotype: Its specificity is not known.

This chain links TRBV13 with TRBJ2-5; the D is unclear. Material for sequencing was CD8+ T cells from PBMCs. The clonotype originates from a human donor in good health (CMV status not recorded). Some clones in this sample may be carry-over from other donors' samples. As DNA, the CDR3 is TGTGCCAGCAGCTCCCGTAGAGGTTTAGAGACCCAGTACTTC. Protein sequence: CASSSRRGLETQYF. The full variable domain, its missing parts supplied by reference TRBV13 and TRBJ2-5, is AAGVIQSPRHLIKEKRETATLKCYPIPRHDTVYWYQQGPGQDPQFLISFYEKMQSDKGSIPDRFSAQQFSDYHSELNMSSLELGDSALYFCASSSRRGLETQYFGPGTRLLVL.